Detailed here is one T cell receptor beta chain. The antigen it recognizes is unknown. Base qualities are not at hand, and no much larger clone is one base apart. Libraries came from the immunoSEQ multiplex PCR assay. In its TCRdb copy, this immuneACCESS table keeps in-frame sequences only and misses some clones. Where compared with another copy, unresolved V genes explain less than half of these, and the others have no known cause. The sample includes approximately 79,000 clones, with around 80% observed a single time. Around 5.1% of the sample is taken by the ten largest. This record belongs to a study of PD-1 blockade in mismatch repair-deficient tumors listed by TCRdb under 2017. Background on the whole study: Between September 2013 and September 2016, the trial enrolled 86 consecutive patients with 11 to 12 types of mismatch repair-deficient cancer, all of whom had received prior treatment and were progressing. Tumor-associated T cell clones were tracked in the peripheral blood of patients responding to PD-1 blockade by deep sequencing of TCR CDR3 regions. Points the paper makes about the study in general: Rapid expansion after pembrolizumab followed by contraction, generally before radiologic responses, was shown by tumor-resident clones, which were often undetectable in blood before treatment.

Mismatch repair deficiency in every enrolled patient was established by polymerase chain reaction or immunohistochemistry. TCR sequencing was performed for three patients who responded to pembrolizumab therapy. Pembrolizumab PD-1 blockade was prospectively tested in advanced mismatch repair-deficient cancers, regardless of tissue of origin, in the phase II trial. Peripheral blood T cell samples were gathered serially, both before PD-1 blockade started and at multiple time points afterward. Blood sampling time points were reported as weeks after the first dose of pembrolizumab. Taken from the germline V gene, the CDR1 and CDR2 loops are ENHRY and SYGVKD. Taken from cysteine to phenylalanine, the CDR3 has 16 residues. The CDR3 DNA has 48 bases and is translated from base 1. Cut back by 4 bases and 2 bases, the V and J ends lie 17 bases apart.

The TCR comes from an adult with mismatch repair-deficient cancer. This specimen was peripheral blood, taken 44 weeks after starting pembrolizumab. The chain couples TRBV10-3 to TRBJ1-1, with the D gene not clear enough to name. Here is the DNA: TGTGCCATCAGTGGAAGTGCTATTGGGTCTAACACTGAAGCTTTCTTT. It translates as CAISGSAIGSNTEAFF.